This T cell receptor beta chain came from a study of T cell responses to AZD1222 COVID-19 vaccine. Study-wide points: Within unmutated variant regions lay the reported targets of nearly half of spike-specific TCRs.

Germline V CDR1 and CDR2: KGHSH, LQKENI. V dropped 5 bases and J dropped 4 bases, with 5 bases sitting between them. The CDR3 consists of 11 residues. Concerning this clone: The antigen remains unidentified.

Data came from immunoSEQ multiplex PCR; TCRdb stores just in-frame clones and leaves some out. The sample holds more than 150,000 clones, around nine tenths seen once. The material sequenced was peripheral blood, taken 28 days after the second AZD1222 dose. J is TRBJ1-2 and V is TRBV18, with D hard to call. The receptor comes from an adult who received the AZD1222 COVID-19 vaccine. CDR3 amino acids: CASSSVYGYTF. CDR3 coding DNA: TGTGCCAGCTCATCGGTCTATGGCTACACCTTC.